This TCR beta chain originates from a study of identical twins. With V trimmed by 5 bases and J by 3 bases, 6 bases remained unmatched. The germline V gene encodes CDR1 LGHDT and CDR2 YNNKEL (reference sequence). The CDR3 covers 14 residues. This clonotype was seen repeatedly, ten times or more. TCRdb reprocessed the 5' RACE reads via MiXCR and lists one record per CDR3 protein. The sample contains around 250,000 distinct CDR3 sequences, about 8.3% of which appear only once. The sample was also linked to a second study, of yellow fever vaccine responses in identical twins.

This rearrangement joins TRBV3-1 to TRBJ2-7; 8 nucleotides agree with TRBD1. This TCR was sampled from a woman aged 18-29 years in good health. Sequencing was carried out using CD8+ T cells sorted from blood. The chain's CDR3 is CASSSRDRFYEQYF. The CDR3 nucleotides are TGTGCCAGCAGCAGCCGGGACAGGTTCTACGAGCAGTACTTC.